One and the same sample provided the 2 T cell receptor beta chains below, sequenced in a study of T cell responses to AZD1222 COVID-19 vaccine. The protocol was immunoSEQ multiplex PCR, while the TCRdb copy is restricted to in-frame clones and leaves out a portion. Among about 66,000 clones listed, 88% were seen once. The source was peripheral blood, collected 28 days after the second dose of the MenACWY control vaccine. The source of these receptors is an adult who received the MenACWY meningococcal vaccine as a control.

V is TRBV7-2 and J is TRBJ1-2, with no clear D. V lost 1 base to trimming and J lost 4 bases, with 10 bases between them. The CDR3 spans 14 residues. The germline gives CDR1 SGHTA, CDR2 FQGNSA. The CDR3: CASSLEVAVYGYTF. CDR3 bases: TGTGCCAGCAGCTTAGAGGTAGCAGTCTATGGCTACACCTTC.

This chain connects TRBV5-6 to TRBJ2-7; D perhaps matches TRBD1 (6 bases). Germline CDR1 and CDR2: SGHDT and YYEEEE. V shed 3 bases and J shed 9 bases, with 16 bases lying between them. The CDR3 totals 13 residues. The CDR3 spells CASSSGQTLGQYF. CDR3 sequence (DNA): TGTGCCAGCAGCTCGGGACAAACTCTCGGGCAGTACTTC.